A single sample is the source of the 17 T cell receptor beta chains below, sequenced in a study of shared clonotypes between healthy human individuals. Only in-frame clones appear in the TCRdb table, and some are missing; sequencing was by immunoSEQ multiplex PCR. This sample has over 2 million clones, with roughly 92% found just once. Source material: naive CD4+ T cells from PBMCs. Subset noted: CD45RA+ positively selected. Source of these receptors: a young man in good health. Some clones in this sample may be carry-over from other donors' samples.

This chain uses TRBV5-1 with TRBJ2-3; D is unclear. Germline-derived CDR1 and CDR2 are SGHRS and YFSETQ. Trimming removed 4 bases at V and 3 bases at J, with 15 bases between. The CDR3 length is 15 residues. CDR3 residues: CASSPAPVGTDTQYF. In DNA, the CDR3 is TGCGCCAGCAGCCCCGCTCCTGTGGGAACAGATACGCAGTATTTT. Complete variable domain (other parts from reference TRBV5-1 and TRBJ2-3): KAGVTQTPRYLIKTRGQQVTLSCSPISGHRSVSWYQQTPGQGLQFLFEYFSETQRNKGNFPGRFSGRQFSNSRSEMNVSTLELGDSALYLCASSPAPVGTDTQYFGPGTRLTVL.

This rearrangement joins TRBV19 to TRBJ2-7, with 8 positions matching TRBD1. The CDR3 loop spans 15 amino acids. Germline values: CDR1 LNHDA, CDR2 SQIVND (reference sequence). The ends lost 3 bases at V and 2 bases at J; junction bases unmatched: 6. CDR3 coding DNA: TGTGCCAGTAGTATCTCGGGACAGGCCACCTACGAGCAGTACTTC. As protein: CASSISGQATYEQYF.

The gene calls are TRBV9 and TRBJ1-2; 10 nucleotides agree with TRBD1. J was trimmed by 4 bases and V by 3 bases; bases with no gene match: 3. Germline-derived CDR1 and CDR2 are SGDLS and YYNGEE. The CDR3 is made up of 14 amino acids. The chain's CDR3 is CASSAGQGGYGYTF. In DNA form, the CDR3 reads TGTGCCAGCAGCGCCGGACAGGGGGGCTATGGCTACACCTTC.

J is TRBJ2-5 and V is TRBV7-7, with D maybe TRBD2 (6 bases). This CDR3 is 15 amino acids long. CDR1 is SSHAT and CDR2 is FNYEAQ in the germline V gene (reference sequence). The V end lost 5 bases, the J end lost 5 bases, and 18 bases lay between the germline ends. The CDR3 region is CASSPSIAGPETQYF. DNA for the CDR3: TGTGCCAGCAGCCCTTCCATCGCGGGACCGGAGACCCAGTACTTC.

This chain uses TRBV9 with TRBJ2-7; D is ambiguous. CDR1 is SGDLS, CDR2 YYNGEE, per germline. The length of the CDR3 is 14 residues. V was pared by 4 bases and J by 5 bases, with 16 bases between. CDR3 bases: TGTGCCAGCAGCCCCCGAGGTGTGGGAAACGAGCAGTACTTC. It specifies CASSPRGVGNEQYF.

The chain couples TRBV11-2 to TRBJ1-5; D unresolved. Germline V gene data show CDR1 as SGHAT and CDR2 as FQNNGV. V was cut by 1 base and J by 4 bases, with 8 bases left in between. This CDR3 has 14 amino acids. The CDR3 DNA reads as TGTGCCAGCAGCTTAGTTTCAAGTAATCAGCCCCAGCATTTT. This encodes CASSLVSSNQPQHF.

CDR3 bases: TGTGCCATCAGAAGTGGCGGTTTCACAGATACGCAGTATTTT. This sequence encodes CAIRSGGFTDTQYF. The V gene is TRBV10-3, the J gene TRBJ2-3, with D unresolved. This CDR3 is built from 14 residues. V lost 6 bases to trimming and J lost 2 bases, with 12 bases between them. CDR1 ENHRY and CDR2 SYGVKD come from the germline V gene.

The rearrangement joins TRBV27 to TRBJ2-1; 10 bases fit TRBD1. The CDR3 runs 15 residues. Germline values: CDR1 MNHEY, CDR2 SMNVEV (reference sequence). V shed 5 bases, J shed 7 bases, and the junction held 8 bases outside the gene matches. In DNA form, the CDR3 reads TGTGCCAGCAGTCCCCGGACAGGGGGTTCGAATGAGCAGTTCTTC. Its translation is CASSPRTGGSNEQFF.

The V gene is TRBV7-6, the J gene TRBJ2-7; 9 bases match TRBD1. CDR3 size: 17 residues. With 1 base clipped from V and 1 base from J, the junction kept 8 bases outside the gene matches. The germline V gene has CDR1 SGHVS and CDR2 FNYEAQ. CDR3 sequence reads: CASSLDRDRDQSYEQYF. CDR3 coding DNA: TGTGCCAGCAGCTTAGATAGGGACAGGGACCAGTCCTACGAGCAGTACTTC.

This chain connects TRBV5-1 to TRBJ2-3, with TRBD2 matching over 9 bases. The CDR3 is made up of 16 amino acids. Trimming removed 4 bases from V and 6 bases from J; junction bases left unmatched: 12. Germline CDR1 SGHRS, CDR2 YFSETQ. DNA for the CDR3: TGCGCCAGCAGCCCTAGTCTAGCGGGAACGGCGGATACGCAGTATTTT. Its protein product is CASSPSLAGTADTQYF.

This clone was counted once. The CDR3 protein is CASSEGVIREKLFF. The DNA for the CDR3 is TGTGCCAGCAGTGAAGGGGTTATCCGTGAAAAACTGTTTTTT. J is TRBJ1-4 and V is TRBV6-1; unclear D gene. In germline, CDR1 is MNHNS, CDR2 SASEGT. V lost 1 base and J 7 bases, leaving 10 bases between the germline ends. The CDR3 length is 14 residues.

The gene calls are TRBV5-8 and TRBJ2-7; the D is unclear. The germline V gene encodes CDR1 SGHTS and CDR2 YDEGEE. V gave up 0 bases and J gave up 7 bases, with 5 bases separating them. This CDR3 is built from 11 residues. DNA for the CDR3: TGTGCCAGCAGCTTGGCCCTGGAGCAGTACTTC. Protein sequence: CASSLALEQYF.

This clone was counted a few times. The chain links TRBV30 to TRBJ1-1, with D possibly matching TRBD1 (5 bases). Deletions cut 6 bases from V and 7 bases from J, with 15 bases between. CDR1 and CDR2 from the germline V gene are GTSNPN and SVGIG (reference sequence). This CDR3 region has 12 residues. The CDR3 spells CACKGGGSEAFF. The CDR3, as DNA: TGTGCCTGTAAGGGCGGGGGAAGTGAAGCTTTCTTT.

The rearrangement uses TRBV5-8 and TRBJ2-5; perhaps TRBD2 as D (5 bases). This CDR3 comprises 14 residues. Germline CDR1 is SGHTS and CDR2 is YDEGEE. The germline V and J ends were trimmed by 7 bases and 5 bases, with 18 bases remaining between them. CDR3 sequence (DNA): TGTGCCAGCCCGGGCGAGGGTGTGCTGGAGACCCAGTACTTC. As protein: CASPGEGVLETQYF.

This chain uses TRBV7-2 with TRBJ2-1; TRBD2 aligns across 7 bases. The CDR3 is 15 residues long. After removal of 1 base from V and 2 bases from J, the junction contained 2 bases not matched to a gene. Germline V CDR1 and CDR2: SGHTA, FQGNSA. The CDR3 bases are TGTGCCAGCAGCTTAGGTAGCGGGCCCTACAATGAGCAGTTCTTC. It translates to CASSLGSGPYNEQFF.

This rearrangement joins TRBV19 to TRBJ1-5, with D possibly matching TRBD1 (5 bases). CDR1 and CDR2 (germline): LNHDA, SQIVND (reference sequence). Trimming stripped 3 bases from V and 1 base from J, with 19 bases between. CDR3 length: 18 amino acids. The CDR3 reads CASSMGLRGVRSNQPQHF. CDR3 coding DNA: TGTGCCAGTAGTATGGGGCTTAGGGGCGTCAGGAGCAATCAGCCCCAGCATTTT.

This rearrangement joins TRBV7-2 to TRBJ2-3, with TRBD2 identical over 8 bases. V gave up 3 bases and J gave up 4 bases; unmatched junction bases: 9. This CDR3 has 16 residues. Per germline, CDR1 SGHTA and CDR2 FQGNSA. The CDR3 DNA reads TGTGCCAGCAGCTTTTGGGCGGGAGGTGAGGCAGATACGCAGTATTTT. It specifies CASSFWAGGEADTQYF.